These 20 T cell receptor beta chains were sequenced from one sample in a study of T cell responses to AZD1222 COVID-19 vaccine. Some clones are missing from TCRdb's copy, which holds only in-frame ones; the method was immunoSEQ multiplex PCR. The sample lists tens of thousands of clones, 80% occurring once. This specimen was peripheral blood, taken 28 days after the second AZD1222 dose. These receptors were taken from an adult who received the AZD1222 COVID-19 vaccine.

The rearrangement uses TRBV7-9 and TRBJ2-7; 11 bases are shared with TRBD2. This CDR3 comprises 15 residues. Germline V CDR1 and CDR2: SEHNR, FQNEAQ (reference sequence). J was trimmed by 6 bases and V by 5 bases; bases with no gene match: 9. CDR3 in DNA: TGTGCCAGCAGCGGGGGGTCTAGCGGGAGGCCCGAGCAGTACTTC. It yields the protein CASSGGSSGRPEQYF.

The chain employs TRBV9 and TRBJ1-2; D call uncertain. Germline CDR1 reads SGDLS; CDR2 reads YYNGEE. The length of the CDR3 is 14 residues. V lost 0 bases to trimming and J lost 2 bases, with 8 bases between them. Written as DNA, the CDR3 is TGTGCCAGCAGCGTAGGAACGGGCAACTATGGCTACACCTTC. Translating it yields CASSVGTGNYGYTF.

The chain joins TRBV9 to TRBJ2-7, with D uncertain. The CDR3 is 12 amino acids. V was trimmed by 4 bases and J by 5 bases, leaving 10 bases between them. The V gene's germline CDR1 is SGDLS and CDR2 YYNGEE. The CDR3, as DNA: TGTGCCAGCAGCCCCGATAGTAACGAGCAGTACTTC. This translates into CASSPDSNEQYF.

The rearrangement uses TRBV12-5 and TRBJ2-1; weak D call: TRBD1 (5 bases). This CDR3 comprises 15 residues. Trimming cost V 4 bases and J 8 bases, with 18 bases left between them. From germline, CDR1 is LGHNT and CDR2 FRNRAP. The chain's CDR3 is CASGWAGTGRDEQFF. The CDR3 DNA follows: TGTGCTAGTGGTTGGGCCGGAACAGGTAGGGATGAGCAGTTCTTC.

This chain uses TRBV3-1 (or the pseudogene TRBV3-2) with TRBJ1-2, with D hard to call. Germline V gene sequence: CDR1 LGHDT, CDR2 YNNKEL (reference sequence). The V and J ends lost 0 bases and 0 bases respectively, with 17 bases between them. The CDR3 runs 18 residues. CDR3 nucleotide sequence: TGTGCCAGCAGCCAAGATGGCAGGTCGCTAAGGACTAACTATGGCTACACCTTC. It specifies CASSQDGRSLRTNYGYTF.

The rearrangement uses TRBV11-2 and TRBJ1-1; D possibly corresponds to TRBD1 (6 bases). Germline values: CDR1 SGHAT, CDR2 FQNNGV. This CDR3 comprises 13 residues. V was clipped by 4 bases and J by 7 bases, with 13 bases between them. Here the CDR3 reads CASSSWDILEAFF. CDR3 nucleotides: TGTGCCAGCAGCTCCTGGGACATTCTTGAAGCTTTCTTT.

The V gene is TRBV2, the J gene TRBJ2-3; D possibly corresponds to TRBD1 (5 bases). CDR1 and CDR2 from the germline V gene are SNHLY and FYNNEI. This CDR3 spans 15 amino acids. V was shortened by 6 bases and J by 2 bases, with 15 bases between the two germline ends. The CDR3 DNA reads TGTGCCAGCAGAGCTCAGGGTCCCCTCACAGATACGCAGTATTTT. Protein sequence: CASRAQGPLTDTQYF.

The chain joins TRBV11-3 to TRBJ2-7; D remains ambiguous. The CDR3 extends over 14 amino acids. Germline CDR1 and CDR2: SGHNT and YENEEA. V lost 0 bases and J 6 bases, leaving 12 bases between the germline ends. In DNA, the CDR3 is TGTGCCAGCAGCTTAGATTCCTCCAGCAGCGAGCAGTACTTC. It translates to CASSLDSSSSEQYF.

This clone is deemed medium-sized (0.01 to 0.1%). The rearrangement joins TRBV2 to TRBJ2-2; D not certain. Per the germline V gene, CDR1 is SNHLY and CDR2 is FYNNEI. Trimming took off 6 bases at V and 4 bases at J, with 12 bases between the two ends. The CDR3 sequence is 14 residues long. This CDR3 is CASRDIQSTGELFF. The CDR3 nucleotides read TGTGCCAGCAGGGATATACAGAGCACCGGGGAGCTGTTTTTT.

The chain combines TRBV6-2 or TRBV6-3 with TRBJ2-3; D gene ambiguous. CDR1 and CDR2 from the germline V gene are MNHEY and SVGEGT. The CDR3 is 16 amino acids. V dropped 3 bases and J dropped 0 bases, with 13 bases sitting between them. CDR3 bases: TGTGCCAGCAGTTATCCAGGCAGGCGGAGCACAGATACGCAGTATTTT. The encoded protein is CASSYPGRRSTDTQYF.

CDR3 in DNA: TGTGCCAGCAGTGAATCAAACAGGGACTACGAGCAGTACTTC. This gives the protein CASSESNRDYEQYF. This chain joins TRBV2 and TRBJ2-7; a weak D match, TRBD1 (6 bases). The CDR3 has 14 residues. V gave up 2 bases and J gave up 3 bases, with 11 bases separating them. Per the germline V gene, CDR1 is SNHLY and CDR2 is FYNNEI.

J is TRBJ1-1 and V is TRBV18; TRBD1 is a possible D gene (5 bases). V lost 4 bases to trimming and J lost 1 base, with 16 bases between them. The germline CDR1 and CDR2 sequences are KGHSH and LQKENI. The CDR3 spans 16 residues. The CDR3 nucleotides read TGTGCCAGCTCACAACCGGTCGGGGGTGGGAACACTGAAGCTTTCTTT. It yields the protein CASSQPVGGGNTEAFF.

The CDR3 loop reads CASSWGTSWNEQFF. Here the CDR3 DNA reads TGTGCCAGCAGCTGGGGGACTAGCTGGAATGAGCAGTTCTTC. The V gene is TRBV7-9, the J gene TRBJ2-1; 9 nucleotides agree with TRBD2. The CDR3 spans 14 residues. Germline V gives CDR1 SEHNR, CDR2 FQNEAQ (reference sequence). Losses at the gene ends were 4 bases for V and 7 bases for J; bases not matched to a gene: 5.

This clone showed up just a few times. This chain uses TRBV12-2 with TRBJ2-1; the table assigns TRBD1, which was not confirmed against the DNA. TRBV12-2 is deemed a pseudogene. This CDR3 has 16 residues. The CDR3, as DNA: TGTGCAAGTCGCCCCCGTCGCAGGGTAGCCTACAATGAGCAGTTCTTC. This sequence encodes CASRPRRRVAYNEQFF.

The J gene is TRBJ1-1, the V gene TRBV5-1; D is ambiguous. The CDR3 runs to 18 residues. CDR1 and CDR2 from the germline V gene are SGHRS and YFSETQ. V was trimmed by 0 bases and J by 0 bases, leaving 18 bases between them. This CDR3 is CASSLGPELRAMNTEAFF. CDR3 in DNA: TGCGCCAGCAGCTTGGGCCCCGAACTGAGGGCCATGAACACTGAAGCTTTCTTT.

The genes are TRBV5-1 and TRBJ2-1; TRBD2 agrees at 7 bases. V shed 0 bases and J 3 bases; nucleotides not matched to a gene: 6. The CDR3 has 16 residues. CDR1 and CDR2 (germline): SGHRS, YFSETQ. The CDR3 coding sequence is TGCGCCAGCAGCTTGGGTTCTGGGACTATCTACAATGAGCAGTTCTTC. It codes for CASSLGSGTIYNEQFF. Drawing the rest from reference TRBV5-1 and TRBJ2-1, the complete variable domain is KAGVTQTPRYLIKTRGQQVTLSCSPISGHRSVSWYQQTPGQGLQFLFEYFSETQRNKGNFPGRFSGRQFSNSRSEMNVSTLELGDSALYLCASSLGSGTIYNEQFFGPGTRLTVL.

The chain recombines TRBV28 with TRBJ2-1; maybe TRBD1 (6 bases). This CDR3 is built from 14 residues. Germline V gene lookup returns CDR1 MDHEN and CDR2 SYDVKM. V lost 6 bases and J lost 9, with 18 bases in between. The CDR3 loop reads CASRDMDSFGEQFF. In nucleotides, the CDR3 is TGTGCCAGCAGAGATATGGACAGTTTCGGTGAGCAGTTCTTC.

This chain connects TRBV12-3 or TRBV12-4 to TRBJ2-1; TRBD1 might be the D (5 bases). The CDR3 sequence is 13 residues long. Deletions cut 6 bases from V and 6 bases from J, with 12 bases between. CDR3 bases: TGTGCCAGCAGGAGACAGTTACCCAATGAGCAGTTCTTC. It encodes CASRRQLPNEQFF.

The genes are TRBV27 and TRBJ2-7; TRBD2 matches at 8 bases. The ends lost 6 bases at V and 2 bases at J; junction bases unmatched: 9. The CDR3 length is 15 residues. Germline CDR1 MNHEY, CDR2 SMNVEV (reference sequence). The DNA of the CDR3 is TGTGCCAGCAGCCGCCTTCTAGCGGGTACCTACGAGCAGTACTTC. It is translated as CASSRLLAGTYEQYF.

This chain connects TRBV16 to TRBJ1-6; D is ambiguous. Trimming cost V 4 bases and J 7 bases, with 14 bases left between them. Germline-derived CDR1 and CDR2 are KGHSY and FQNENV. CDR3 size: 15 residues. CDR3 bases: TGTGCCAGCAGCCCCTACACCTTGGGAAATTCACCCCTCCACTTT. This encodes CASSPYTLGNSPLHF.